Listed here is a single TCR beta chain. Its antigen is not identified. The data are from a study of T cell responses to AZD1222 COVID-19 vaccine. Study in general: Pooling of second doses given at about 4 or about 12 weeks was done. Points from the study as a whole: The peak T cell response came first, and repertoires were sampled only after it. A reported finding is that nearly half of spike-specific TCRs target unmutated variant regions.

Germline CDR1 is MNHEY and CDR2 is SMNVEV (reference sequence). V shed 1 base and J shed 4 bases, with 10 bases lying between them. CDR3 length: 14 residues. Profiled with immunoSEQ multiplex PCR; TCRdb holds only in-frame clones, not every one. The sample shows 150,000 to 200,000 clones, approximately 95% of them seen only once. This receptor was taken from an adult in good health. Sequenced here: peripheral blood, sampled on day 0 of AZD1222 vaccination. The chain employs TRBV27 and TRBJ1-1; D is perhaps TRBD1 (6 bases). The CDR3 protein is CASSLLGRGTEAFF. CDR3 nucleotide sequence: TGTGCCAGCAGTTTATTAGGCAGGGGCACTGAAGCTTTCTTT.